Sequencing of this T cell receptor beta chain was carried out in a study of a mutant IDH1 vaccine in newly diagnosed glioma. The study's findings and limits: Of the patients, more than 80% had vaccine-induced immune responses.

Time point indicated: week 47, end of study. Each dose of the vaccine consisted of 300 ug of mutant IDH1 20-mer peptide, with topical imiquimod. TCRdb's copy holds only in-frame clones and misses some; the assay was immunoSEQ multiplex PCR. The top ten clones hold approximately 2.8% of a sample with about 23,000 clones, roughly 84% of them seen once. This clone was recorded only once. Its target is unknown. CDR3 length: 18 amino acids. The receptor was isolated from a man aged 35-49 years with glioma. V gene TRBV12-2 combines with J gene TRBJ2-5; TRBD2, the D gene given by the table, was not confirmed from the DNA. TRBV12-2 is classified as a pseudogene. The source was PBMCs, collected from a glioma patient whose treatment included an IDH1 peptide vaccine. The CDR3 DNA reads as TGTGCAAGTCGCTTAGCGAGGGTAGCGGGAGGTGTCGGAGAGACCCAGTACTTC. Translating gives CASRLARVAGGVGETQYF.